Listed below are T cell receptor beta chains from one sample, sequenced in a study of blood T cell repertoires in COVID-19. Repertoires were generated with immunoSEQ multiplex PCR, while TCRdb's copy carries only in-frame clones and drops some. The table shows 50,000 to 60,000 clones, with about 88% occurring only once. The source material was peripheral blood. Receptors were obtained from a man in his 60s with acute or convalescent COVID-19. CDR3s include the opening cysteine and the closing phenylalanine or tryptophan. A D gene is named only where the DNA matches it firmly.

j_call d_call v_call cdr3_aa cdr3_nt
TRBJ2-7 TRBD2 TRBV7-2 CASSLQLAGGFHEQYF TGTGCCAGCAGCTTGCAACTAGCGGGGGGCTTTCACGAGCAGTACTTC
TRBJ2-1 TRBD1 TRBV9 CASSVRGQDYNEQFF TGTGCCAGCAGCGTTAGGGGGCAGGATTACAATGAGCAGTTCTTC
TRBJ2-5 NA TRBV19 CASSIDLPGGVRETQYF TGTGCCAGTAGTATAGATCTACCCGGCGGGGTCAGGGAGACCCAGTACTTC
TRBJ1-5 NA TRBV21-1 CASSKGVLSRVFQPQHF TGTGCCAGCAGCAAAGGAGTCCTTAGCAGGGTTTTCCAGCCCCAGCATTTT
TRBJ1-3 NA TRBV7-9 CASSLALSGSGGNTIYF TGTGCCAGCAGCTTAGCGTTGTCGGGCAGCGGAGGAAACACCATATATTTT
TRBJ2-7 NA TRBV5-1 CASSPSAGLTYEQYF TGCGCCAGCAGCCCATCCGCAGGGCTCACCTACGAGCAGTACTTC
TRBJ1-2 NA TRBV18 CASSQIYGYTF TGTGCCAGCTCTCAAATCTATGGCTACACCTTC
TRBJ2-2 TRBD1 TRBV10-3 CATLTGGADTGELFF TGTGCCACCCTGACAGGGGGCGCGGACACCGGGGAGCTGTTTTTT
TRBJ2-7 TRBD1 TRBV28 CASSWWTGDYEQYF TGTGCCAGCAGTTGGTGGACAGGTGACTACGAGCAGTACTTC
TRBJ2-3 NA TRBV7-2 CASSLASAPGTDTQYF TGTGCCAGCAGCTTAGCCTCCGCCCCGGGTACAGATACGCAGTATTTT
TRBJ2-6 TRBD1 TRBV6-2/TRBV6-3 CASSNSGQGPSGANVLTF TGTGCCAGCAGCAACTCGGGACAGGGGCCCTCTGGGGCCAACGTCCTGACTTTC
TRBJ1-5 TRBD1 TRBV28 CAATGVNQPQHF TGTGCCGCTACAGGGGTCAATCAGCCCCAGCATTTT
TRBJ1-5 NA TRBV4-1 CASSQDRGQPQHF TGCGCCAGCAGCCAAGATCGGGGTCAGCCCCAGCATTTT
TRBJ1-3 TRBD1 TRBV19 CASSDRARGNTIYF TGTGCCAGTAGCGACAGGGCGCGAGGAAACACCATATATTTT
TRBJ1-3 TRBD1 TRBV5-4 CASRPTGGSGNTIYF TGTGCCAGCAGACCGACAGGGGGCTCTGGAAACACCATATATTTT
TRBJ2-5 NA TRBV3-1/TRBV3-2 CASSPRTLIQETQYF TGTGCCAGCAGCCCCAGGACACTCATCCAAGAGACCCAGTACTTC
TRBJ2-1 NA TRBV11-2 CASSLTGYNEQFF TGTGCCAGCAGCTTAACCGGTTACAATGAGCAGTTCTTC
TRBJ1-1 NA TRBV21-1 CARGQKNTEAFF TGTGCCAGGGGACAGAAGAACACTGAAGCTTTCTTT
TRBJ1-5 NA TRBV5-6 CASSYRVGNQPQHF TGTGCCAGCAGCTACAGGGTTGGCAATCAGCCCCAGCATTTT
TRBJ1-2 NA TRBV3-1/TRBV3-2 CASSQADAGLYGYTF TGTGCCAGCAGCCAAGCCGATGCAGGGTTATATGGCTACACCTTC
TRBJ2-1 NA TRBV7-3 CASSPRGFNNEQFF TGTGCCAGCAGCCCCCGGGGGTTTAACAATGAGCAGTTCTTC
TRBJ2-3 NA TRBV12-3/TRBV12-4 CASSSQAFDTQYF TGTGCCAGCAGTTCTCAGGCCTTTGATACGCAGTATTTT
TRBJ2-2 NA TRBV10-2 CASSEPQGGSNTGELFF TGCGCCAGCAGTGAGCCGCAGGGGGGTTCGAACACCGGGGAGCTGTTTTTT
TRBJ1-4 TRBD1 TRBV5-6 CASSFGQVNNEKLFF TGTGCCAGCAGCTTCGGACAGGTGAATAATGAAAAACTGTTTTTT